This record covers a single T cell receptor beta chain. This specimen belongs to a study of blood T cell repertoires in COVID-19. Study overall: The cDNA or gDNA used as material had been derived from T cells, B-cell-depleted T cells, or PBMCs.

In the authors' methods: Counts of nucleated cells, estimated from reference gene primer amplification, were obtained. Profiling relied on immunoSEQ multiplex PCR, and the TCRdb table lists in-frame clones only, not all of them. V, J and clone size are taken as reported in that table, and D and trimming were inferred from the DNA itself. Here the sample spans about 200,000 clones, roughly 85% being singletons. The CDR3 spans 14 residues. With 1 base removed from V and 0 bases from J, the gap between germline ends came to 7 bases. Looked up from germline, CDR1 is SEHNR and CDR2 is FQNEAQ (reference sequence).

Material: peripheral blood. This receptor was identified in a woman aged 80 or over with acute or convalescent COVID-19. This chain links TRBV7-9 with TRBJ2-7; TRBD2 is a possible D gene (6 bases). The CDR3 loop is CASSLGGGSYEQYF. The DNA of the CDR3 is TGTGCCAGCAGCTTAGGGGGAGGCTCCTACGAGCAGTACTTC.